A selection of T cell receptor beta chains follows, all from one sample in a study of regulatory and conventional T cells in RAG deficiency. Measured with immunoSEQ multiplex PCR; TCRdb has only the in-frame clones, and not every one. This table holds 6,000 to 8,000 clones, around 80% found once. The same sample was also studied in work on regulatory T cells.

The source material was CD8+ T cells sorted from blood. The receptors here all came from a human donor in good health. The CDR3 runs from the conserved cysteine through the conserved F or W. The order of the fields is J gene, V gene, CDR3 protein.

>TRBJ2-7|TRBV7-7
CASSVGYGQLRF
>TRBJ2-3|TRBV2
CASRATSVDTDTQYF
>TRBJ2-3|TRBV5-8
CASSLIPSGGGGTDTQYF
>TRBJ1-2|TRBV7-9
CASSPHSTGYGYTF
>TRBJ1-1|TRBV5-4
CAHSRGTEAFF
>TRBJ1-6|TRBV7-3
CASSSVGGSSYNSPLHF
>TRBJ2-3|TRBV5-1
CASSFGGGLITDTQYF
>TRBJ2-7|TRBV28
CASSLFGQAYEQYF
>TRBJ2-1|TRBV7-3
CASSFGRGQYNEQFF
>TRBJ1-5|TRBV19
CASRPGVYSNQPQHF
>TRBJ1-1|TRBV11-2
CASSLANEAFF
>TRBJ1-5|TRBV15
CATSRDRSNQPQHF